Shown below are 11 T cell receptor beta chains from a single sample sequenced in a study of blood T cell repertoires in COVID-19. The protocol was immunoSEQ multiplex PCR, while the TCRdb copy is restricted to in-frame clones and leaves out a portion. The table shows approximately 200,000 clones, with 80% to 90% occurring only once. The sequenced sample was peripheral blood. The receptors come from a woman at least 80 years old with acute or convalescent COVID-19.

The chain uses TRBV2 and TRBJ1-5, with D maybe TRBD1 (5 bases). This CDR3 is built from 15 residues. Deletions cut 6 bases from V and 2 bases from J, with 14 bases between. Germline values: CDR1 SNHLY, CDR2 FYNNEI. The CDR3 spells CASSYWGIGNQPQHF. The CDR3 nucleotides read TGTGCCAGCAGCTATTGGGGCATCGGCAATCAGCCCCAGCATTTT.

This rearrangement joins TRBV6-2 or TRBV6-3 to TRBJ2-3, with TRBD2 matching over 7 bases. CDR1 and CDR2 from the germline V gene are MNHEY and SVGEGT. The CDR3 runs 17 residues. After removal of 3 bases from V and 3 bases from J, the junction contained 12 bases not matched to a gene. The CDR3 DNA reads as TGTGCCAGCAGTTATTCGGGGGGTGGCCTGAATACAGATACGCAGTATTTT. Translated, it gives CASSYSGGGLNTDTQYF.

This chain connects TRBV27 to TRBJ2-5; D call uncertain. CDR3 length: 12 residues. Between the trimmed V and J ends, which lost 7 bases and 4 bases, there was a span of 10 bases. Germline lookup yields CDR1 MNHEY and CDR2 SMNVEV (reference sequence). The CDR3 is CASTSPGETQYF. The CDR3 nucleotides are TGTGCCAGCACCTCCCCCGGAGAGACCCAGTACTTC.

This clone was picked up one time. CDR3 amino acids: CASSLTGGALTNGYTF. CDR3 nucleotides: TGTGCCAGCAGCTTAACAGGGGGCGCGTTGACGAATGGCTACACCTTC. J is TRBJ1-2 and V is TRBV5-4; TRBD1 aligns across 9 bases. The trim removed 2 bases at V and 6 bases at J, leaving 11 bases unmatched. The germline CDR1 and CDR2 sequences are SGHNT and YYREEE (reference sequence). The CDR3 totals 16 residues.

This clone was picked up a small number of times. The V gene is TRBV20-1, the J gene TRBJ2-2, with TRBD1 identical over 8 bases. J gave up 7 bases and V 3 bases, and 7 bases lay outside the gene matches. The germline gives CDR1 DFQATT, CDR2 SNEGSKA (reference sequence). This CDR3 is 14 amino acids long. The CDR3 DNA follows: TGCAGTGCTAGTGGGGGTACAGGGGGCGGGGAGCTGTTTTTT. As protein: CSASGGTGGGELFF.

The rearrangement joins TRBV19 to TRBJ2-3, with TRBD1 matching 10 bases. The CDR3 is 16 residues long. The germline gives CDR1 LNHDA, CDR2 SQIVND (reference sequence). Unmatched junction bases numbered 9, after V lost 6 bases and J lost 3 bases. This chain's CDR3 is CASRLRPGQGTDTQYF. CDR3 nucleotides: TGTGCCAGTAGATTGCGCCCGGGACAGGGGACAGATACGCAGTATTTT.

V and J are TRBV27 and TRBJ2-7, with a tentative D call TRBD1 (7 bases). The CDR3 length is 14 residues. Trimming stripped 6 bases from V and 6 bases from J, with 18 bases between. The germline CDR1 and CDR2 sequences are MNHEY and SMNVEV (reference sequence). The chain's CDR3 is CASREGGQLAEQYF. Written as DNA, the CDR3 is TGTGCCAGCAGGGAGGGGGGACAGCTTGCCGAGCAGTACTTC.

As for this clone: The same CDR3 also results from other DNA sequences found in this sample. The V call is TRBV4-1, the J call TRBJ2-7, with TRBD1 as a possible D gene (6 bases). The V gene lost 1 base and the J gene lost 3 bases, with 19 bases spanning the gap. The CDR3 has 17 residues. Germline V gene sequence: CDR1 MGHRA, CDR2 YSYEKL. The chain's CDR3 is CASSQGGLTGGGYEQYF. The CDR3 DNA follows: TGCGCCAGCAGCCAAGGGGGGCTGACAGGCGGAGGCTACGAGCAGTACTTC.

The gene calls are TRBV6-2 or TRBV6-3 and TRBJ1-6; 8 nucleotides align to TRBD1. Per the germline V gene, CDR1 is MNHEY and CDR2 is SVGEGT. The junction had 3 bases not matched to a gene; V was cut back by 2 bases and J by 0 bases. The CDR3 runs 17 residues. The CDR3, as DNA: TGTGCCAGCAGTTACGGGGACAGGAGCTCCTATAATTCACCCCTCCACTTT. Protein: CASSYGDRSSYNSPLHF.

J is TRBJ2-6 and V is TRBV3-1 (or the pseudogene TRBV3-2), with D maybe TRBD2 (6 bases). V was clipped by 2 bases and J by 2 bases, with 22 bases between them. CDR1 LGHDT and CDR2 YNNKEL come from the germline V gene (reference sequence). This CDR3 region has 20 residues. The CDR3 spells CASSQLARQGGPTGANVLTF. The CDR3 DNA reads as TGTGCCAGCAGCCAATTAGCCCGCCAGGGAGGTCCCACTGGGGCCAACGTCCTGACTTTC.

The chain recombines TRBV7-3 with TRBJ1-1; possibly TRBD1 for D (5 bases). This CDR3 is 16 amino acids long. V was shortened by 1 base and J by 0 bases, with 12 bases between the two germline ends. The germline V gene has CDR1 SGHTA and CDR2 FQGTGA. The CDR3: CASSLMARGVNTEAFF. In DNA form, the CDR3 reads TGTGCCAGCAGCTTAATGGCCCGGGGGGTGAACACTGAAGCTTTCTTT.